The subject of this entry is one T cell receptor beta chain. What it binds is not known. These data belong to a study of identical twins. General study points: One should note that invariant MAIT and iNKT cells could partly confound zero-insertion analyses. Insertions were reduced in abundant cord blood beta clonotypes but not in memory repertoires.

Template switching supplied a universal primer site; unique molecular identifiers were carried on the cDNA. TCRdb reanalysed the 5' RACE reads using MiXCR and keeps one entry per CDR3 protein. The sample has nearly 900,000 distinct CDR3 sequences, roughly an eighth seen once. Germline trimming cut 4 bases from V and 0 bases from J; bases unmatched to any gene: 12. The V gene's germline CDR1 is LGHDT and CDR2 YNNKEL (reference sequence). The CDR3 sequence is 17 residues long. These data also formed part of another study, on yellow fever vaccine responses in identical twins.

The sequenced sample was PBMCs. The source is a woman younger than 30 in good health. This rearrangement joins TRBV3-1 to TRBJ2-7, with TRBD2 matching over 7 bases. The chain's CDR3 is CASSRLGSGRSSYEQYF. The CDR3 bases are TGTGCCAGCAGCCGACTTGGTAGCGGGCGGTCCTCCTACGAGCAGTACTTC.